The present entry profiles one T cell receptor beta chain with its context. The data originate from a study of CD8+ T cells in alopecia areata. Study background: Treated patients were dosed with oral tofacitinib, taking 5 to 10 mg twice daily. Severity scoring for treated patients was based on the percentage of affected scalp area.

As to treatment: oral pan-JAK inhibitor, 5-10 mg twice daily. Those with alopecia areata gave lesional scalp punch biopsies and peripheral blood. cDNA reverse transcribed from extracted RNA served as the sequencing template. Libraries were prepared by immunoSEQ multiplex PCR; TCRdb keeps only in-frame clonotypes and omits some of them. The sample carries roughly 76,000 clones, 29% recorded once. The clonotype was recovered from a human donor with alopecia areata. The specimen comprised CD8+ T cells sorted from blood, sampled at week 4, from a patient treated with tofacitinib.

The CDR3 is CASSSGFRTEAFF. The CDR3 DNA reads as TGTGCCAGCAGTTCAGGGTTCAGGACTGAAGCTTTCTTT. The V and J genes are TRBV6-5 and TRBJ1-1; TRBD1 is a possible D gene (5 bases). CDR3 size: 13 residues. Germline V lookup: CDR1 MNHEY, CDR2 SVGAGI. Trimming took off 4 bases at V and 5 bases at J, with 11 bases between the two ends.